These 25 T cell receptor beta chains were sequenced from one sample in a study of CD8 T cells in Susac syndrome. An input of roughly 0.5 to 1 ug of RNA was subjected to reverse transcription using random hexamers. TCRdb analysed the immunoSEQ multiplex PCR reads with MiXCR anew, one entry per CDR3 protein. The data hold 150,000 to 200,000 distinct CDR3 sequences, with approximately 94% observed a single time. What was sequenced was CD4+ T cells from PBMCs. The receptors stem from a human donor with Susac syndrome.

Here the CDR3 reads CAWSKGAEAFF. As DNA, the CDR3 is TGTGCCTGGAGCAAAGGGGCTGAAGCTTTCTTT. The genes are TRBV30 and TRBJ1-1; the D gene is possibly TRBD1 (5 bases). Per germline, CDR1 GTSNPN and CDR2 SVGIG (reference sequence). The length of the CDR3 is 11 residues. With 3 bases removed from V and 6 bases from J, the gap between germline ends came to 8 bases.

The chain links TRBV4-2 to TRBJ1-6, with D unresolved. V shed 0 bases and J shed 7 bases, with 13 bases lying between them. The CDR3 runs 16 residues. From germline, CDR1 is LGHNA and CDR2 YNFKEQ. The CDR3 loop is CASSQDVQAANSPLHF. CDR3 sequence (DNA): TGTGCCAGCAGCCAAGACGTCCAGGCAGCGAATTCACCCCTCCACTTT.

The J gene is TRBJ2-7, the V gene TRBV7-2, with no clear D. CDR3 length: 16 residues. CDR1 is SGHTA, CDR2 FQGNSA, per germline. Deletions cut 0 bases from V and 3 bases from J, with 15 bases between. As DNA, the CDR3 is TGTGCCAGCAGCTTAGCGCCCAGAGCCCTGCGCTACGAGCAGTACTTC. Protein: CASSLAPRALRYEQYF. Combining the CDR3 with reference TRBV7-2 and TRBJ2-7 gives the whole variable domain GAGVSQSPSNKVTEKGKDVELRCDPISGHTALYWYRQSLGQGLEFLIYFQGNSAPDKSGLPSDRFSAERTGGSVSTLTIQRTQQEDSAVYLCASSLAPRALRYEQYFGPGTRLTVT.

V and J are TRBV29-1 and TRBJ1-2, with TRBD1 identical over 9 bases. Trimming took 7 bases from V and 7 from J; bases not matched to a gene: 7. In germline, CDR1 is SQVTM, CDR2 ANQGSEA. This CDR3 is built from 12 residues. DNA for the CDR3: TGCAGCGAGGGACAGGGAGGGACTGGCTACACCTTC. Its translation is CSEGQGGTGYTF.

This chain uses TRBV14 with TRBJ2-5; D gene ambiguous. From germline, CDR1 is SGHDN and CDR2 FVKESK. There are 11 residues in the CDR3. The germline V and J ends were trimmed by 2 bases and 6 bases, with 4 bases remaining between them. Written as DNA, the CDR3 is TGTGCCAGCAGCCAAAGCAAGACCCAGTACTTC. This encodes CASSQSKTQYF.

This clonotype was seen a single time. The CDR3 protein is CASSYGGPPYEQYV. The CDR3 DNA sequence: TGTGCCAGCAGTTACGGGGGGCCGCCCTACGAGCAGTACGTC. The chain links TRBV6-2 or TRBV6-3 to TRBJ2-7, with D perhaps TRBD1 or TRBD2 (6 bases each). Germline V CDR1 and CDR2: MNHEY, SVGEGT. The CDR3 contains 14 residues. V was shortened by 2 bases and J by 2 bases, with 10 bases between the two germline ends.

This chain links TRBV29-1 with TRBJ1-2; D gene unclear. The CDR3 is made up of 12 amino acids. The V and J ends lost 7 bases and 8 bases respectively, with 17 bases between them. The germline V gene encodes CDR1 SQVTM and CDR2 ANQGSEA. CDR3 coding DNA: TGCAGCGGTGATTCCACGATCGGGGGCTACACCTTC. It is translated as CSGDSTIGGYTF.

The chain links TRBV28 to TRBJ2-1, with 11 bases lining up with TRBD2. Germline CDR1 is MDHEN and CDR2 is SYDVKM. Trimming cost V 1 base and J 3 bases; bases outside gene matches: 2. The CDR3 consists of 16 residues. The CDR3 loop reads CASSLFTSGSYNEQFF. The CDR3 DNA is TGTGCCAGCAGTTTATTCACTAGCGGGAGCTACAATGAGCAGTTCTTC.

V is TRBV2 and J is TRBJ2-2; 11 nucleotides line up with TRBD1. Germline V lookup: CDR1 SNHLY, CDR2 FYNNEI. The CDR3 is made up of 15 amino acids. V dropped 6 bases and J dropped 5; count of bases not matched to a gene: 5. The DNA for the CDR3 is TGTGCCAGCAGCCGCGGACAGGGGGCTACCGGGGAGCTGTTTTTT. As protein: CASSRGQGATGELFF.

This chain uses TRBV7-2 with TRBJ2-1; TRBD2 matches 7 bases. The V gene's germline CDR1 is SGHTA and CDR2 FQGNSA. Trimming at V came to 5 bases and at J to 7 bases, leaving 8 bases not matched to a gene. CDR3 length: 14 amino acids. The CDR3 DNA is TGTGCCAGCAGCCGAGGGAGGGCAGCTAATGAGCAGTTCTTC. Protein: CASSRGRAANEQFF.

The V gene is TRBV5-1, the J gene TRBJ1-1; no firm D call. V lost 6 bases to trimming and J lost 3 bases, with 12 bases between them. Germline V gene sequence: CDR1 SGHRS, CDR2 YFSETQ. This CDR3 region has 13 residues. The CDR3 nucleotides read TGCGCCAGCATCGGCGTCGGCGACACTGAAGCTTTCTTT. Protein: CASIGVGDTEAFF.

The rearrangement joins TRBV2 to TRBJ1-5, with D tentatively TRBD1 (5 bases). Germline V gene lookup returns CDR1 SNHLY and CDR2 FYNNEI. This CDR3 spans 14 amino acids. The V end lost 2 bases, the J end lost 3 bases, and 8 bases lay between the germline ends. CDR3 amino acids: CASSEWGDNQPQHF. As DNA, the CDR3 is TGTGCCAGCAGTGAATGGGGCGACAATCAGCCCCAGCATTTT.

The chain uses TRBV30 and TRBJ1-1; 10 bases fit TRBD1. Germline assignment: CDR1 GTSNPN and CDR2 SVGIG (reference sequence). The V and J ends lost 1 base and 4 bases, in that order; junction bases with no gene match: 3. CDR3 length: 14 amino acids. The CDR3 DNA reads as TGTGCCTGGAGTGGGACAGGGGGTAGCACTGAAGCTTTCTTT. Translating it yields CAWSGTGGSTEAFF.

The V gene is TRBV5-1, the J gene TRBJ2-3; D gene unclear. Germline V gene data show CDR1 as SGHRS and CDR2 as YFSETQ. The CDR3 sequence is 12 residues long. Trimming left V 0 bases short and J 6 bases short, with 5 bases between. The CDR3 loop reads CASSLDGDTQYF. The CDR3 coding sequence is TGCGCCAGCAGCTTGGACGGCGATACGCAGTATTTT.

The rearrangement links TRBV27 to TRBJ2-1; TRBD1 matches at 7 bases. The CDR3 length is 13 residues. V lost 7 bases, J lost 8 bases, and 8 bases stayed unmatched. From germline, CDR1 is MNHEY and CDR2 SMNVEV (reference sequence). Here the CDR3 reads CASKVGQAYEQFF. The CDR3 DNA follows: TGTGCCAGCAAGGTAGGACAGGCCTATGAGCAGTTCTTC.

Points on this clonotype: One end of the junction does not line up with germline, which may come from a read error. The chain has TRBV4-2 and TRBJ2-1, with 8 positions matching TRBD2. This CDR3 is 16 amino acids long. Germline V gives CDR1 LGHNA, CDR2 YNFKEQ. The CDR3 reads CASGQEASGRYNEQFF. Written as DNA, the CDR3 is TGTGCCAGCGGCCAAGAGGCTAGCGGGCGGTACAATGAGCAGTTCTTC.

The CDR3 loop reads CATSRETTGTDTQYF. CDR3 in DNA: TGTGCCACCAGCAGAGAGACTACGGGCACAGATACGCAGTATTTT. This rearrangement joins TRBV15 to TRBJ2-3; TRBD2 might be the D (5 bases). V was pared by 0 bases and J by 1 base, with 8 bases between. Germline V gives CDR1 LNHNV, CDR2 YYDKDF (reference sequence). There are 15 residues in the CDR3.

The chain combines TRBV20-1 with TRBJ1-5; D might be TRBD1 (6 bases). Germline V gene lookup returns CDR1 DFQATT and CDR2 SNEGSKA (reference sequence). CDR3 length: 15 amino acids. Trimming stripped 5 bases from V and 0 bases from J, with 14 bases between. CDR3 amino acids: CSASQGFYSNQPQHF. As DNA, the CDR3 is TGCAGTGCTTCACAGGGATTCTATAGCAATCAGCCCCAGCATTTT.

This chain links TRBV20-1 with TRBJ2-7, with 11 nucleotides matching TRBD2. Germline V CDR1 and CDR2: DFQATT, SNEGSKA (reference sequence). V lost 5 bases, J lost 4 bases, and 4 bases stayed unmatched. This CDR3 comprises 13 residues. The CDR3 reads CSAHSGRAYEQYF. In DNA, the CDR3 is TGCAGTGCTCATAGCGGGAGGGCGTACGAGCAGTACTTC.

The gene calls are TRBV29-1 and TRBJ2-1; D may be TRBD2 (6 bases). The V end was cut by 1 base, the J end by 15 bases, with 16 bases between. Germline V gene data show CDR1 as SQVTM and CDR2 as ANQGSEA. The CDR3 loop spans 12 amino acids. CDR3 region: CSVEGPRDSSFF. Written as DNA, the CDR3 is TGCAGCGTTGAAGGGCCCCGGGACTCTTCGTTCTTC.

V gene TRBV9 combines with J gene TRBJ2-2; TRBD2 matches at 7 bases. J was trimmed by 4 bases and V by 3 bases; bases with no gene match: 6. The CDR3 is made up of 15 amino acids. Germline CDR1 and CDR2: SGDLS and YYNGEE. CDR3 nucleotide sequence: TGTGCCAGCAGCGCGACTAGCTCCAGCACCGGGGAGCTGTTTTTT. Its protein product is CASSATSSSTGELFF.

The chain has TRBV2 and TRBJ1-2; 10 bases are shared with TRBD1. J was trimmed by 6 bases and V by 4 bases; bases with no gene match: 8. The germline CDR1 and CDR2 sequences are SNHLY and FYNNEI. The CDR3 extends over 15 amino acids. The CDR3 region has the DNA TGTGCCAGCAGTGGTATGGCGACAGGGGGCGATGGCTACACCTTC. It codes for CASSGMATGGDGYTF. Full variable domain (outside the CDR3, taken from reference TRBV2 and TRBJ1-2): EPEVTQTPSHQVTQMGQEVILRCVPISNHLYFYWYRQILGQKVEFLVSFYNNEISEKSEIFDDQFSVERPDGSNFTLKIRSTKLEDSAMYFCASSGMATGGDGYTFGSGTRLTVV.

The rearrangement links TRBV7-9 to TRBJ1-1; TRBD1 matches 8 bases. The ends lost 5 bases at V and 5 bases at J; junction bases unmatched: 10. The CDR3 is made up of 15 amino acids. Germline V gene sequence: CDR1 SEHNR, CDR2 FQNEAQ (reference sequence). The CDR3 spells CASSPQGVGGTEAFF. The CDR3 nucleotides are TGTGCCAGCAGCCCACAGGGGGTAGGGGGAACTGAAGCTTTCTTT.

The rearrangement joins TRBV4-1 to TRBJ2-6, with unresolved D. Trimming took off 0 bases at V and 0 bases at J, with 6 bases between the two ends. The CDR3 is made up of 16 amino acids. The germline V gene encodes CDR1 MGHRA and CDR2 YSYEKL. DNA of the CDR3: TGCGCCAGCAGCCAAGATCAGGACTCTGGGGCCAACGTCCTGACTTTC. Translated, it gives CASSQDQDSGANVLTF.

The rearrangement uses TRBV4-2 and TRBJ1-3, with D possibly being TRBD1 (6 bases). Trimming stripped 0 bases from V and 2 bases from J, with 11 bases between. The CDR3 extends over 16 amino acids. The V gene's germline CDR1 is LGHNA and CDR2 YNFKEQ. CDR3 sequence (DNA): TGTGCCAGCAGCCAAGAGAACAGGGTGGCTGGAAACACCATATATTTT. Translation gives CASSQENRVAGNTIYF.